This T cell receptor (beta chain) came from a study of T cells in Graves' hyperthyroidism and ophthalmopathy. Study overall: Any treatment followed the collection of peripheral blood at initial diagnosis. Overall study results and limits: It was a median approximately 6.9 months before onset that the model predicted ophthalmopathy. In the analysis, a 13 V-J model separated ophthalmopathy from stable hyperthyroidism.

Researchers took RNA transcripts and amplified the TCR beta CDR3 regions from them. HTBI primers were employed in a first-round RT-PCR of the TCR CDR3. TCRdb analysed the multiplex PCR reads with MiXCR anew, one entry per CDR3 protein. The sample lists approximately 690,000 distinct CDR3 sequences, around 21% occurring once. With respect to this clonotype: Its cognate antigen is unknown.

The CDR3 is made up of 17 amino acids. Germline V lookup: CDR1 SGDLS, CDR2 YYNGEE. Trimming cost V 4 bases and J 4 bases; bases outside gene matches: 12. This chain links TRBV9 with TRBJ1-1, with 11 bases identical to TRBD1. The sample was blood. The TCR was taken from a man aged 30 to 45 with Graves' ophthalmopathy. The CDR3 DNA is TGTGCCAGCAGCCCTCGGACAGGGGGCGCGTTCGTCACTGAAGCTTTCTTT. Amino acids: CASSPRTGGAFVTEAFF.